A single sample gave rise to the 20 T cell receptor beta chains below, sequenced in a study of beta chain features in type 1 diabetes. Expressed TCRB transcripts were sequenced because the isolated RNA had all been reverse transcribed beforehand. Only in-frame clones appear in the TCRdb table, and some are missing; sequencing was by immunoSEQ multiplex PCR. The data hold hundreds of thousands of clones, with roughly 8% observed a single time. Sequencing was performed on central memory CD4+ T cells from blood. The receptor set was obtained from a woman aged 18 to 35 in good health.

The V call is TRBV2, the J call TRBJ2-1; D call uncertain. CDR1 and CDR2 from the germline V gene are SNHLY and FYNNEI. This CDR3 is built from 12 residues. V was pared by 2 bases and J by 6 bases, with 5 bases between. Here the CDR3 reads CASSEMVNEQFF. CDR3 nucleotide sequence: TGTGCCAGCAGTGAAATGGTCAATGAGCAGTTCTTC.

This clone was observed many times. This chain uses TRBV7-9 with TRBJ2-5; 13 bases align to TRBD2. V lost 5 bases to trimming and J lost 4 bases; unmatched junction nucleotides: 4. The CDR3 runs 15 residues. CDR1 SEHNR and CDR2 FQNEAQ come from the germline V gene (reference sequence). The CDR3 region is CASSMGLAGTETQYF. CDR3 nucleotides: TGTGCCAGCAGCATGGGACTAGCGGGAACAGAGACCCAGTACTTC.

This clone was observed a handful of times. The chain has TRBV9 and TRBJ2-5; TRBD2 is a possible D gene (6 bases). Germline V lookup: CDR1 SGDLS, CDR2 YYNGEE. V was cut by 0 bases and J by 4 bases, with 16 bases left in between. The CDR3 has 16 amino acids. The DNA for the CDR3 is TGTGCCAGCAGCGTAGGCCGCACTACGGGGGTAGAGACCCAGTACTTC. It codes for CASSVGRTTGVETQYF.

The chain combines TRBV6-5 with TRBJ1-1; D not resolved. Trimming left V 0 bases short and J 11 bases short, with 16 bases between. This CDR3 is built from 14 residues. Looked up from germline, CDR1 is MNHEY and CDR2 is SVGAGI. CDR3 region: CASSYSAVSQWAFF. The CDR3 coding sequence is TGTGCCAGCAGTTACTCGGCCGTGTCTCAGTGGGCTTTCTTT.

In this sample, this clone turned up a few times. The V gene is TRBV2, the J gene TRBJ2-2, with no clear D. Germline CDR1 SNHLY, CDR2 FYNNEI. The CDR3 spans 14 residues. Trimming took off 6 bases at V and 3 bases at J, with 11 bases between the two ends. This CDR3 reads CASRVPLHTGELFF. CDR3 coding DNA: TGTGCCAGCAGGGTCCCCCTTCACACCGGGGAGCTGTTTTTT.

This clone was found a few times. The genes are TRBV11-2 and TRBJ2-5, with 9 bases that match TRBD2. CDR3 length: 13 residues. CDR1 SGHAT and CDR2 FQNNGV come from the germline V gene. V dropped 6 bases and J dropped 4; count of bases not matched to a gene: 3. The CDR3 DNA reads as TGTGCCAGCAGGGGACTAGCTGTAGAGACCCAGTACTTC. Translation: CASRGLAVETQYF.

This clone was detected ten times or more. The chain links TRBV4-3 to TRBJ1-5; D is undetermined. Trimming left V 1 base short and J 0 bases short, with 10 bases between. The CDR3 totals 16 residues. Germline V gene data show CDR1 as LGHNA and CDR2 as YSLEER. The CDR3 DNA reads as TGCGCCAGCAGCCAAGTTTACGGTATTAGCAATCAGCCCCAGCATTTT. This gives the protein CASSQVYGISNQPQHF.

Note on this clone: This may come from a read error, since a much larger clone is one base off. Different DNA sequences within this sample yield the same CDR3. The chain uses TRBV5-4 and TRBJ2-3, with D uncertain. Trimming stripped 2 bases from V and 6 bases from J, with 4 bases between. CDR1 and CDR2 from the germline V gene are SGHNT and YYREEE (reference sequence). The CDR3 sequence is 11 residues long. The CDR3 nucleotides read TGTGCCAGCAGCTTCAGGGATACGCAGTATTTT. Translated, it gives CASSFRDTQYF.

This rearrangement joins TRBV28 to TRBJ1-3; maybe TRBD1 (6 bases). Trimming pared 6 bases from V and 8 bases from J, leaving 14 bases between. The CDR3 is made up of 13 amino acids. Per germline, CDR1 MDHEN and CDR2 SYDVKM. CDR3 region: CASRFTGGDTIYF. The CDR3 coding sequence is TGTGCCAGCAGATTTACTGGGGGCGACACCATATATTTT.

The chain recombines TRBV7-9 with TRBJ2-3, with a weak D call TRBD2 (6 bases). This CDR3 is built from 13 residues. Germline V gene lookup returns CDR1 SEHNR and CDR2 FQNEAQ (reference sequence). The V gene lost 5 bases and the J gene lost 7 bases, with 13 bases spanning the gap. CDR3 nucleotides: TGTGCCAGCAGCCAGACTAGTTCGCATACGCAGTATTTT. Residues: CASSQTSSHTQYF.

The CDR3 DNA reads TGTGCCAGCAACCCGAGAGGGGCTATCTACAATGAGCAGTTCTTC. Translating gives CASNPRGAIYNEQFF. The rearrangement joins TRBV27 to TRBJ2-1; the D gene could be TRBD1 or TRBD2 (5 bases each). V lost 7 bases to trimming and J lost 3 bases, with 16 bases between them. The CDR3 is made up of 15 amino acids. Germline CDR1 and CDR2: MNHEY and SMNVEV (reference sequence).

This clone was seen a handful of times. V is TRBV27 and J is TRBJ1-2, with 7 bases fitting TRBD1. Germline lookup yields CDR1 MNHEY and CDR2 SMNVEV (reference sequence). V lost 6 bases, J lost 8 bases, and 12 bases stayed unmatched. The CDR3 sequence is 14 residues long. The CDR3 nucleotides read TGTGCCAGCAGACTAGACAGGGATCGGGGAGGCTACACCTTC. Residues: CASRLDRDRGGYTF.

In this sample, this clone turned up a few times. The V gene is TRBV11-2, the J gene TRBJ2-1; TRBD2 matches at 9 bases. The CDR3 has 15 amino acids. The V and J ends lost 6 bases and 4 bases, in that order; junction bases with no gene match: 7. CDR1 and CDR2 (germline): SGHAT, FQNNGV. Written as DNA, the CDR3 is TGTGCCAGCAGAAGTAGCGGGAGTGGGTACAATGAGCAGTTCTTC. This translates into CASRSSGSGYNEQFF. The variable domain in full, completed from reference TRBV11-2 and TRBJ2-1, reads EAGVAQSPRYKIIEKRQSVAFWCNPISGHATLYWYQQILGQGPKLLIQFQNNGVVDDSQLPKDRFSAERLKGVDSTLKIQPAKLEDSAVYLCASRSSGSGYNEQFFGPGTRLTVL.

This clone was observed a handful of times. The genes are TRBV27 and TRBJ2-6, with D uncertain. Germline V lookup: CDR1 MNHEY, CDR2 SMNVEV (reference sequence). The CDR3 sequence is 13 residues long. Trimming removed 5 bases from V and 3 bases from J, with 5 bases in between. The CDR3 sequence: CASSRFGANVLTF. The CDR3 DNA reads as TGTGCCAGCAGTCGATTTGGGGCCAACGTCCTGACTTTC.

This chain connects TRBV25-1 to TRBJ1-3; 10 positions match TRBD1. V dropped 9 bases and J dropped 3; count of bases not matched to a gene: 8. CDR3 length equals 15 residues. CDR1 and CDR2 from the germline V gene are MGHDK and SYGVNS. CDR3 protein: CARQLDRGHGNTIYF. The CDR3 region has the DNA TGTGCCAGACAACTAGACAGGGGGCATGGAAACACCATATATTTT.

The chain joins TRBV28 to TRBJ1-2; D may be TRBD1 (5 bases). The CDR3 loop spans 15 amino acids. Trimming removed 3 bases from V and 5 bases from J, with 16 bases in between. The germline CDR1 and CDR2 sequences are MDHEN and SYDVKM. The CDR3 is CASSFFGAAGYGYTF. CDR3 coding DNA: TGTGCCAGCAGTTTCTTCGGGGCGGCGGGATATGGCTACACCTTC.

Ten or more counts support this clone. This chain's CDR3 is CASSSGQNTGELFF. The DNA for the CDR3 is TGTGCCAGCTCTTCAGGACAGAACACCGGGGAGCTGTTTTTT. This chain uses TRBV18 with TRBJ2-2; perhaps TRBD1 as D (5 bases). Germline CDR1 reads KGHSH; CDR2 reads LQKENI. The V end lost 6 bases, the J end lost 1 base, and 9 bases lay between the germline ends. The CDR3 loop spans 14 amino acids.

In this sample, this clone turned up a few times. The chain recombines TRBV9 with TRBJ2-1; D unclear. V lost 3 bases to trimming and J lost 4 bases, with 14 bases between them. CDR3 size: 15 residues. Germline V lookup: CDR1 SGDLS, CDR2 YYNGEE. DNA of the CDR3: TGTGCCAGCAGCGGACGAAATGCAGGATACAATGAGCAGTTCTTC. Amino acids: CASSGRNAGYNEQFF.

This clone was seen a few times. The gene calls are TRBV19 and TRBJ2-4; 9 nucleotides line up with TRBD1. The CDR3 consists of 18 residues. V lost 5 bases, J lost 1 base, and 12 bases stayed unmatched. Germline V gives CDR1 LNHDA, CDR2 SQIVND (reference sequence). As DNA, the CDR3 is TGTGCCAGTAGTCCCTACTTACAGGGGGCAGGGGCCAAAAACATTCAGTACTTC. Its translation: CASSPYLQGAGAKNIQYF.

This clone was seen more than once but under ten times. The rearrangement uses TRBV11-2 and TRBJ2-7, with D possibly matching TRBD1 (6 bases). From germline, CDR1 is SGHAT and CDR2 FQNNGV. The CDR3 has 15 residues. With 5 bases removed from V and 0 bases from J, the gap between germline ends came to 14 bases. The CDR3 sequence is CASSKSGTNSYEQYF. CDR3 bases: TGTGCCAGCAGCAAGTCTGGGACAAACTCCTACGAGCAGTACTTC. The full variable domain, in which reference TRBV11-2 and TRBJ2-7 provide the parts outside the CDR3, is EAGVAQSPRYKIIEKRQSVAFWCNPISGHATLYWYQQILGQGPKLLIQFQNNGVVDDSQLPKDRFSAERLKGVDSTLKIQPAKLEDSAVYLCASSKSGTNSYEQYFGPGTRLTVT.